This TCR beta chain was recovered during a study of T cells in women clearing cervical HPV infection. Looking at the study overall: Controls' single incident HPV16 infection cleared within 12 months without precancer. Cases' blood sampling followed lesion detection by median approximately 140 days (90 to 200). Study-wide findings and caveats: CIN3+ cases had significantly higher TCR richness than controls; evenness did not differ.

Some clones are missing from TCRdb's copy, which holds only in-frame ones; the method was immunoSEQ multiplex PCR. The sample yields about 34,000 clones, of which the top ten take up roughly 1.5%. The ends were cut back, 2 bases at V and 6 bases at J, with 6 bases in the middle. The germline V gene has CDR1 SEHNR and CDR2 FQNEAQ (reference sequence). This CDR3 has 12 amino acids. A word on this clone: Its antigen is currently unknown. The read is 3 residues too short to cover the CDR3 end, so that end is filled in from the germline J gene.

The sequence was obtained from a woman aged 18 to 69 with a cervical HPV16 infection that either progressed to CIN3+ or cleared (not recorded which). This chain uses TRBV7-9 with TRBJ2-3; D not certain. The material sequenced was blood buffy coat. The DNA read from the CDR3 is TGTGCCAGCAGCTTACAGTCCGATACG. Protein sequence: CASSLQSDT. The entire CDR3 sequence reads CASSLQSDTQYF. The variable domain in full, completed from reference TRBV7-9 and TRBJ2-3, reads DTGVSQNPRHKITKRGQNVTFRCDPISEHNRLYWYRQTLGQGPEFLTYFQNEAQLEKSRLLSDRFSAERPKGSFSTLEIQRTEQGDSAMYLCASSLQSDTQYFGPGTRLTVL.